This T cell receptor beta chain is from a study of T-cell reconstitution after alpha-beta-depleted transplantation in children (dated by TCRdb to 2015 to 2016). As for the study more broadly: Using TCR repertoire profiling, the study quantitatively followed how T-cell immune reconstitution unfolded in children after TCRalphabeta/CD19-depleted allogeneic hematopoietic cell transplantation.

Turning to this clonotype: No antigen is known for it. It has no much larger one-base neighbor in the sample; base qualities were not kept.

General conclusions and limits of the study: The high TCRbeta diversity at day 60 in some patients was ascribed to recipient T cells and intrathymic progenitors that had survived conditioning. The apparently early alphabetaT-cell count recovery about two months after transplant was reportedly dependent on only several hundred rapidly expanded clones derived from non-depleted graft cells. Over subsequent months, a decline in hyperexpanded clone frequencies was noted, and after one year, T-cell counts and TCRbeta diversity were mostly ascribed to newly produced T cells.

Read against the paper, the sample's treatment or condition label means: allogeneic hematopoietic cell transplantation with graft depleted of TCRalphabeta T cells and CD19 B cells. The children who served as transplant recipients had been given grafts of TCRalphabeta/CD19-depleted allogeneic hematopoietic cells. The germline V gene provides CDR1 MNHEY and CDR2 SVGEGT. Inclusive of the bounding cysteine and phenylalanine, the CDR3 is 15 residues long. CDR3 DNA is the only sequence kept; it has 45 bases, read in frame from the first base. V is trimmed back by 7 bases and J by 3 bases, and the junction contains 10 bases that no gene match accounts for. Receptors were amplified or captured by PCR. Sequencing relied on an Illumina HiSeq 2500. TCR library preparation used molecular barcoding, with unique molecular identifiers applied to normalize quantification of the TCRbeta repertoire. TCRdb applied fastp at Q25 and MiXCR to the public reads, then kept only in-frame beta chains. CDR3 protein sequences are deduplicated, and each keeps its most common genes and DNA. The sample includes around 440,000 distinct CDR3 sequences, with roughly 16% observed a single time. Roughly 29% of the sample rests with the top ten.

The material was PBMCs, mostly from graft donor cells, obtained 360 days after TCRalphabeta/CD19-depleted stem cell transplant. The chain couples TRBV6-2 or TRBV6-3 to TRBJ2-7; 9 central nucleotides agree with TRBD1. The receptor was derived from a boy less than two years old who had a stem cell transplant for Wiskott-Aldrich syndrome, so the T cells may come from the graft donor. The DNA reads as follows: TGTGCCAGCACAAAGGTTGGGACAGGGAACTACGAGCAGTACTTC. Its amino acids are CASTKVGTGNYEQYF.